The entry below gives a single T cell receptor (beta chain) sequence along with its context. Its antigen remains unidentified. No much larger clone exists at a distance of one base, and base qualities are not known. The data stem from a study of blood T cell repertoires in COVID-19 (dated by TCRdb to about 2020). In terms of the full investigation: Collaborator samples came from the United States, Italy and Spain and covered acute and convalescent phases of COVID-19. The sample metadata nearly always contained a de-identified subject ID, COVID-19 status, age in years and sex. HLA class I and class II types, where available, came from metadata supplied by the sample provider rather than from assay-based typing. A freely available public database, intended as a resource for researchers studying the immune response to SARS-CoV-2, is where the repertoires were released. Deeply sampled blood TCRbeta repertoires from subjects exposed to, actively infected with, or recovered from COVID-19 were included in the dataset. The prospective study material was composed of cDNA or gDNA derived from T cells, B-cell-depleted T cells, or PBMCs. Samples were obtained from the ongoing ImmuneRACE study (first 160 participants) and from about 1,300 subjects provided by 6 global collaborators.

Collaborating institutions collected whole blood in K2EDTA tubes following their own protocols. For TCRbeta analysis, collaborators shipped samples in one of three forms: frozen whole blood, isolated PBMCs, or DNA extracted from either of those sample types. TCRbeta CDR3 regions were amplified from genomic DNA using the immunoSEQ Assay, a bias-controlled multiplex PCR. For the original study's pipeline: Within the assay, amplification of reference gene primers was used to estimate how many nucleated cells each sample contained. To quantify the absolute abundance of each unique TCRbeta CDR3 rearrangement, sequence reads were collapsed and filtered. For each sample, productive Simpson clonality was calculated by taking the square root of Simpson's diversity index across productive rearrangements. In its TCRdb copy, this immuneACCESS table keeps in-frame sequences only and misses some clones. Where compared with another copy, unresolved V genes explain less than half of these, and the others have no known cause. Clonal size and the V and J genes are those of that table, whereas D and trimming came from the DNA. Counted in this sample were about 83,000 clones; around 84% of them appeared once. The ten largest make up 20% to 25% of the sample.

The investigation overall reported the following: The quantity of clinical and demographic metadata differed by source and by participant and was supplied without curation.

The germline V gene gives CDR1 as SGHTS and CDR2 as YDEGEE. The germline V end is reduced by 6 bases and the J end by 7 bases; junction bases left unmatched: 19. The CDR3 starts with the cysteine, ends with the phenylalanine, and has 17 residues. Of the read, only the CDR3 DNA is kept; its 51 bases are in frame from base 1. The TCR sequence derives from a woman older than 75 in a cohort sampled during active or convalescent COVID-19. The chain is assembled from TRBV5-8 and TRBJ2-1, with 7 middle bases fitting TRBD2. Sequencing was performed on peripheral blood. The bases are TGTGCCAGCAAACCGTATGCGGGAGTAAGGGGTGGGAATGAGCAGTTCTTC. This gives the protein CASKPYAGVRGGNEQFF.